This T cell receptor (beta chain) was found in a study of OX40 agonist ivuxolimab in advanced cancers. Across the study: A partial response was reached by three patients: one with hepatocellular carcinoma and two with cutaneous melanoma.

Assay used: immunoSEQ multiplex PCR; TCRdb lists only in-frame clones, some missing. Here the sample spans 65,000 to 90,000 clones, approximately 80% being singletons. About this clone itself: Antigen unknown.

V gave up 5 bases and J gave up 10 bases; unmatched junction bases: 12. The length of the CDR3 is 17 residues. Germline CDR1 and CDR2: LNHDA and SQIVND (reference sequence). Study conclusions and caveats: In the 0.1-3.0 mg/kg groups, partial responders showed among the lowest expansion.

This receptor was taken from an adult with an advanced solid tumor such as melanoma, head and neck, liver or kidney cancer. The chain combines TRBV19 with TRBJ1-6; TRBD1 matches 12 bases. The input for sequencing was CD4+ or CD8+ T cells sorted from blood, taken in a trial of the OX40 agonist ivuxolimab. CDR3 residues: CASSPLGDRGLRSPLHF. In nucleotides, the CDR3 is TGTGCCAGTAGTCCCCTAGGGGACAGGGGGCTGAGGTCACCCCTCCACTTT.